What follows describes a single T cell receptor (beta chain). The repertoire was sequenced with immunoSEQ multiplex PCR; TCRdb's copy has only in-frame clones and lacks some. The repertoire consists of approximately 49,000 clones, with 84% occurring once and the leading ten covering roughly 1.5%. The data were taken from a study of blood T cell repertoires in COVID-19. Study-wide background: From the United States, Italy and Spain came samples of acute and convalescent COVID-19.

The germline V gene encodes CDR1 MDHEN and CDR2 SYDVKM. This CDR3 region has 14 residues. With V trimmed by 4 bases and J by 11 bases, 13 bases remained unmatched. Sequences were obtained from peripheral blood. The receptor comes from a man aged 50-59 years with acute or convalescent COVID-19. This sequence joins TRBV28 and TRBJ1-1, with 7 bases identical to TRBD1. CDR3 loop: CASSSTLNRGGAFF. The DNA of the CDR3 is TGTGCCAGCAGTTCGACCCTAAACAGGGGTGGTGCTTTCTTT.